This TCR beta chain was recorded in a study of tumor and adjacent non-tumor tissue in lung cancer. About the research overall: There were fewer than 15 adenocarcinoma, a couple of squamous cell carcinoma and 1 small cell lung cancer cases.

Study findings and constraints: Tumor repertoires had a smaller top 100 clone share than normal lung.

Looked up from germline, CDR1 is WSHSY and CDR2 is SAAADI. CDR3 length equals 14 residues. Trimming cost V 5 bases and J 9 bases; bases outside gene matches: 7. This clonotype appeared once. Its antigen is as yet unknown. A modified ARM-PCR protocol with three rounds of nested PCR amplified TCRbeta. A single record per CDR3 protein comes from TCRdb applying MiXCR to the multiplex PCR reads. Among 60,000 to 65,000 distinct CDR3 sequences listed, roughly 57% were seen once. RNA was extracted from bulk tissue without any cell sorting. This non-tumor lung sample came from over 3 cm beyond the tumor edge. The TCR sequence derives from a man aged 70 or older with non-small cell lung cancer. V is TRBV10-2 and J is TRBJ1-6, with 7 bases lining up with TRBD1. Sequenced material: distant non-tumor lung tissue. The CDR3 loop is CASSRQGDGSPLHF. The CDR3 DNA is TGCGCCAGCAGTAGACAGGGTGATGGTTCACCCCTCCACTTT.